Each of the 19 T cell receptor beta chains below was sequenced from the same sample in a study of blood T cell repertoires in COVID-19. The method was immunoSEQ multiplex PCR; TCRdb's version includes in-frame clones alone and lacks a portion of them. This sample has roughly 260,000 clones; roughly 85% occur once, and the top ten carry roughly 3%. Sequencing was performed on peripheral blood. All receptors come from a young woman with acute or convalescent COVID-19.

In this sample, this clone turned up once. This chain joins TRBV30 and TRBJ2-3, with 9 nucleotides matching TRBD1. The germline gives CDR1 GTSNPN, CDR2 SVGIG (reference sequence). This CDR3 has 17 amino acids. Trimming at V came to 4 bases and at J to 3 bases, leaving 14 bases not matched to a gene. CDR3 sequence (DNA): TGTGCCTGGACCTCTGGGGTTGGACAGGGGAATACAGATACGCAGTATTTT. Its protein product is CAWTSGVGQGNTDTQYF.

The V and J genes are TRBV12-3 or TRBV12-4 and TRBJ2-7; D remains ambiguous. This CDR3 is built from 13 residues. V lost 6 bases, J lost 3 bases, and 12 bases lay in between. DNA for the CDR3: TGTGCCAGCAGCTCCCTCGAACTCTACGAGCAGTACTTC. Translation gives CASSSLELYEQYF.

The chain couples TRBV5-1 to TRBJ2-2, with 13 bases that match TRBD2. The V and J ends lost 4 bases and 6 bases, in that order; junction bases with no gene match: 6. Germline CDR1 and CDR2: SGHRS and YFSETQ. CDR3 length: 16 amino acids. CDR3 residues: CASSEGLAGYPGELFF. The CDR3 DNA sequence: TGCGCCAGCAGCGAGGGACTAGCGGGATACCCCGGGGAGCTGTTTTTT. Based on the CDR3 plus reference TRBV5-1 and TRBJ2-2, the full variable domain is KAGVTQTPRYLIKTRGQQVTLSCSPISGHRSVSWYQQTPGQGLQFLFEYFSETQRNKGNFPGRFSGRQFSNSRSEMNVSTLELGDSALYLCASSEGLAGYPGELFFGEGSRLTVL.

The chain joins TRBV19 to TRBJ1-5; 7 nucleotides match TRBD1. This CDR3 is 12 amino acids long. With V trimmed by 11 bases and J by 4 bases, 5 bases remained unmatched. Germline V gene data show CDR1 as LNHDA and CDR2 as SQIVND (reference sequence). The CDR3 is CAARQGNQPQHF. Here the CDR3 DNA reads TGTGCCGCGCGACAGGGTAATCAGCCCCAGCATTTT.

This clone was found a few times. The chain is built from TRBV28 and TRBJ1-1; D remains ambiguous. V lost 6 bases and J 5 bases, leaving 16 bases between the germline ends. CDR3 length: 14 residues. Germline CDR1 is MDHEN and CDR2 is SYDVKM. The CDR3 sequence: CASSVRGILTEAFF. As DNA, the CDR3 is TGTGCCAGCAGCGTACGAGGGATTTTAACTGAAGCTTTCTTT.

V and J are TRBV7-3 and TRBJ2-2; D may be TRBD2 (6 bases). CDR1 and CDR2 (germline): SGHTA, FQGTGA. This CDR3 comprises 16 residues. The ends were cut back, 2 bases at V and 4 bases at J, with 14 bases in the middle. The CDR3 DNA reads TGTGCCAGCAGCTTAGTGGGAGGCGGTGGCACCGGGGAGCTGTTTTTT. Amino acid sequence: CASSLVGGGGTGELFF.

CDR3 residues: CASSQLQGSNEQFF. CDR3 DNA sequence: TGTGCCAGCAGCCAACTACAGGGTAGCAATGAGCAGTTCTTC. V and J are TRBV11-2 and TRBJ2-1; D may be TRBD1 (6 bases). This CDR3 is 14 amino acids long. CDR1 is SGHAT, CDR2 FQNNGV, per germline. Trimming left V 5 bases short and J 6 bases short, with 14 bases between. The variable domain in full, with the rest retrieved from reference TRBV11-2 and TRBJ2-1, is EAGVAQSPRYKIIEKRQSVAFWCNPISGHATLYWYQQILGQGPKLLIQFQNNGVVDDSQLPKDRFSAERLKGVDSTLKIQPAKLEDSAVYLCASSQLQGSNEQFFGPGTRLTVL.

This clone came up once. This chain links TRBV5-8 with TRBJ2-7; maybe TRBD1 (6 bases). V dropped 3 bases and J dropped 5 bases, with 15 bases sitting between them. The CDR3 has 14 residues. Germline CDR1 reads SGHTS; CDR2 reads YDEGEE. The CDR3 bases are TGTGCCAGCAGCTCAGGGGTTCAAGAAGACGAGCAGTACTTC. This encodes CASSSGVQEDEQYF.

This chain's CDR3 is CASSGLADIKETQYF. CDR3 bases: TGTGCCAGCAGTGGACTAGCGGACATAAAAGAGACCCAGTACTTC. The chain couples TRBV2 to TRBJ2-5; the match to TRBD2 covers 9 bases. CDR1 SNHLY and CDR2 FYNNEI come from the germline V gene. V was clipped by 4 bases and J by 3 bases; unmatched bases: 6. This CDR3 has 15 amino acids.

This chain links TRBV7-9 with TRBJ2-7; 11 nucleotides agree with TRBD1. V shed 4 bases and J 4 bases; nucleotides not matched to a gene: 6. This CDR3 has 15 residues. The germline V gene has CDR1 SEHNR and CDR2 FQNEAQ (reference sequence). The CDR3 here is CASSSPGQGVYEQYF. The CDR3 nucleotides are TGTGCCAGCAGCTCTCCGGGACAGGGGGTTTACGAGCAGTACTTC.

This chain links TRBV29-1 with TRBJ1-1; 7 nucleotides align to TRBD1. Trimming at V came to 3 bases and at J to 4 bases, leaving 2 bases not matched to a gene. Germline V gene sequence: CDR1 SQVTM, CDR2 ANQGSEA. The CDR3 is 12 amino acids. The CDR3 DNA follows: TGCAGCGTTGACCAGGGGGGCACTGAAGCTTTCTTT. This translates into CSVDQGGTEAFF.

In its sample, this clone was seen a few times. This chain connects TRBV24-1 to TRBJ2-7; D is ambiguous. The CDR3 runs 15 residues. Deletions cut 3 bases from V and 0 bases from J, with 11 bases between. Germline loops: CDR1 KGHDR, CDR2 SFDVKD. In DNA, the CDR3 is TGTGCCACCAGTGATCTCCAGGTCTCCTCCTACGAGCAGTACTTC. This translates into CATSDLQVSSYEQYF.

To note about this clone: Given a much more abundant clone one base away, this may be a read error. The gene calls are TRBV27 and TRBJ1-5; perhaps TRBD1 as D (6 bases). This CDR3 is built from 14 residues. V was cut by 3 bases and J by 2 bases, with 8 bases left in between. Germline V CDR1 and CDR2: MNHEY, SMNVEV (reference sequence). The CDR3 is CASSFAGGNQPQHF. DNA for the CDR3: TGTGCCAGCAGTTTCGCAGGGGGCAATCAGCCCCAGCATTTT.

The V call is TRBV14, the J call TRBJ2-1; possible D gene TRBD1, 6 bases. Trimming took 4 bases from V and 8 from J, leaving 24 bases between them. The V gene's germline CDR1 is SGHDN and CDR2 FVKESK. The CDR3 sequence is 17 residues long. The CDR3: CASSPGPGYPPGDEQFF. CDR3 sequence (DNA): TGTGCCAGCAGCCCAGGCCCGGGGTACCCCCCAGGGGATGAGCAGTTCTTC.

V gene TRBV19 combines with J gene TRBJ1-1, with D possibly matching TRBD1 (6 bases). Germline CDR1 reads LNHDA; CDR2 reads SQIVND (reference sequence). The V end was cut by 8 bases, the J end by 4 bases, with 11 bases between. This CDR3 spans 12 amino acids. The CDR3 is CASVTGATEAFF. The CDR3 DNA sequence: TGTGCCAGTGTGACAGGAGCCACTGAAGCTTTCTTT.

This clone was seen a single time. The chain links TRBV5-1 to TRBJ2-2; no definite D call. Germline V gene sequence: CDR1 SGHRS, CDR2 YFSETQ. The CDR3 extends over 18 amino acids. Trimming shortened V by 4 bases and J by 0 bases, and 19 bases separated the two germline ends. CDR3 bases: TGCGCCAGCAGCCCCCCCTCGATGGGCCCTTCGAACACCGGGGAGCTGTTTTTT. Its protein product is CASSPPSMGPSNTGELFF.

Many counts were recorded for this clone. The rearrangement links TRBV2 to TRBJ1-3; D gene ambiguous. The CDR3 loop spans 13 amino acids. Per germline, CDR1 SNHLY and CDR2 FYNNEI. V lost 8 bases and J lost 4, with 12 bases in between. In DNA, the CDR3 is TGTGCCAGCGCGTCTTCCCCAGGAAACACCATATATTTT. It codes for CASASSPGNTIYF.

The V and J genes are TRBV28 and TRBJ2-1; 9 bases map to TRBD2. The CDR3 covers 16 residues. The J segment lost 1 base and the V segment lost 8 bases, leaving 9 bases of the junction unmatched. Germline V gene lookup returns CDR1 MDHEN and CDR2 SYDVKM. The CDR3 is CASQVSGSVSYNEQFF. CDR3 DNA sequence: TGTGCCAGCCAAGTTAGCGGGAGTGTATCCTACAATGAGCAGTTCTTC.

This rearrangement joins TRBV6-1 to TRBJ2-4; D perhaps matches TRBD1 (6 bases). The germline gives CDR1 MNHNS, CDR2 SASEGT. The CDR3 is 18 amino acids. V was clipped by 4 bases and J by 8 bases, with 27 bases between them. DNA of the CDR3: TGTGCCAGCAGTGTGGCCCCCGCCTCAGGGGCCCTTTGGGACATTCAGTACTTC. Amino acids: CASSVAPASGALWDIQYF.